This T cell receptor (beta chain) was identified in a study of technical replicates of blood from several donors. This clone was seen a single time. Germline CDR1 reads SGHRS; CDR2 reads YFSETQ. CDR3 length: 15 residues. V shed 5 bases, J shed 6 bases, and the junction held 10 bases outside the gene matches. Libraries were prepared by immunoSEQ multiplex PCR; TCRdb keeps only in-frame clonotypes and omits some of them. The table lists more than 65,000 clones, 80% to 90% of them singletons. Sequenced: PBMCs. The clonotype comes from a human donor in good health. Some clones in this sample may be carry-over from other donors' samples. This chain uses TRBV5-1 with TRBJ2-3; TRBD1 matches at 9 bases. In DNA form, the CDR3 reads TGCGCCAGCAGGGTACAGGGGGCGGCTTCTGATACGCAGTATTTT. Translating gives CASRVQGAASDTQYF.